Listed here are 10 T cell receptor beta chains from one sample, sequenced in a study of CD8 T cells in ankylosing spondylitis. Whole-study results and caveats: Within ankylosing spondylitis blood, a TCR beta motif made up of eight or nine highly homologous variants appeared to be characteristic.

TCRdb fed the 5' RACE reads into MiXCR, producing one record per CDR3 protein. Here the sample spans around 440,000 distinct CDR3 sequences, roughly 17% being singletons. These receptors lack a known antigen. Sequencing was carried out using blood, either unsorted or a sorted T cell fraction (not recorded which). The origin of the receptors is a male donor with ankylosing spondylitis.

This clonotype was detected a few times. The chain is built from TRBV11-3 and TRBJ2-6; D ambiguous. There are 15 residues in the CDR3. Germline assignment: CDR1 SGHNT and CDR2 YENEEA. V lost 4 bases to trimming and J lost 0 bases, with 7 bases between them. In DNA, the CDR3 is TGTGCCAGCAGCTACGGTCTCTCTGGGGCCAACGTCCTGACTTTC. The encoded protein is CASSYGLSGANVLTF.

The table lists this clonotype with many counts. The rearrangement uses TRBV6-6 and TRBJ1-5, with D possibly being TRBD1 (5 bases). Between the trimmed V and J ends, which lost 7 bases and 6 bases, there was a span of 13 bases. Germline V gene lookup returns CDR1 MNHNY and CDR2 SVGAGI (reference sequence). CDR3 size: 13 residues. CDR3 residues: CASNGGDGQPQHF. CDR3 sequence (DNA): TGTGCCAGCAACGGGGGGGATGGTCAGCCCCAGCATTTT.

This clonotype appeared many times. The gene calls are TRBV12-3 or TRBV12-4 and TRBJ2-2, with D perhaps matching TRBD1 (5 bases). This CDR3 comprises 15 residues. Trimming took 7 bases from V and 4 from J, leaving 16 bases between them. The CDR3 nucleotides read TGTGCCAGCATTCCCCAGGGTTCGCTCACCGGGGAGCTGTTTTTT. The encoded protein is CASIPQGSLTGELFF.

This clonotype has more than one count but fewer than ten. The V and J genes are TRBV20-1 and TRBJ2-1; D is unresolved. Germline V gene lookup returns CDR1 DFQATT and CDR2 SNEGSKA (reference sequence). V lost 0 bases, J lost 7 bases, and 13 bases lay in between. CDR3 length equals 14 residues. The CDR3 DNA reads as TGCAGTGCTAGAGATCATGAAGGGAAGAATGAGCAGTTCTTC. The encoded protein is CSARDHEGKNEQFF.

The chain uses TRBV20-1 and TRBJ2-3; TRBD2 matches at 11 bases. This CDR3 has 15 amino acids. Germline V gene lookup returns CDR1 DFQATT and CDR2 SNEGSKA (reference sequence). V lost 4 bases and J lost 2; bases outside the gene matches: 5. The CDR3 region is CSAIWTSGPTDTQYF. In DNA form, the CDR3 reads TGCAGTGCTATCTGGACTAGCGGGCCCACAGATACGCAGTATTTT.

This clonotype was picked up a small number of times. The chain recombines TRBV5-1 with TRBJ2-1; D may be TRBD1 (5 bases). Germline V gene data show CDR1 as SGHRS and CDR2 as YFSETQ. V was trimmed by 4 bases and J by 3 bases, leaving 11 bases between them. This CDR3 region has 14 residues. The DNA for the CDR3 is TGCGCCAGCAGCCTAGACAGCCTCTACAATGAGCAGTTCTTC. Protein: CASSLDSLYNEQFF.

This clonotype has ten or more counts. This chain joins TRBV29-1 and TRBJ2-5, with a possible D match to TRBD2 (6 bases). The CDR3 runs to 11 residues. V lost 4 bases and J lost 4, with 7 bases in between. Germline-derived CDR1 and CDR2 are SQVTM and ANQGSEA. The CDR3 sequence: CSVAGGETQYF. DNA for the CDR3: TGCAGCGTTGCCGGGGGAGAGACCCAGTACTTC.

The table lists this clonotype with a few counts. This chain joins TRBV27 and TRBJ2-6; D might be TRBD1 or TRBD2, each matching 5 bases. Between the trimmed V and J ends, which lost 5 bases and 0 bases, there was a span of 14 bases. Germline values: CDR1 MNHEY, CDR2 SMNVEV (reference sequence). CDR3 length: 17 amino acids. The CDR3 DNA reads as TGTGCCAGCAGTAGAGCCGGGGCATCCTCTGGGGCCAACGTCCTGACTTTC. Translation: CASSRAGASSGANVLTF.

The chain uses TRBV18 and TRBJ1-2; D gene uncertain. The ends were cut back, 3 bases at V and 4 bases at J, with 9 bases in the middle. CDR1 is KGHSH and CDR2 is LQKENI in the germline V gene. CDR3 size: 13 residues. DNA for the CDR3: TGTGCCAGCTCACCTCGTATCCCCTATGGCTACACCTTC. This gives the protein CASSPRIPYGYTF.

The V gene is TRBV12-3 or TRBV12-4, the J gene TRBJ1-4; TRBD1 matches at 7 bases. The CDR3 totals 14 residues. Trimming removed 6 bases from V and 8 bases from J; junction bases left unmatched: 9. CDR3 sequence: CASRADRPWEKLFF. DNA for the CDR3: TGTGCCAGCAGGGCGGACAGGCCTTGGGAAAAACTGTTTTTT.